This note documents a single T cell receptor (beta chain) sequence. Antigen specificity is unknown. Reverse transcription of extracted RNA yielded cDNA, which provided the sequencing template. Profiling relied on immunoSEQ multiplex PCR, and the TCRdb table lists in-frame clones only, not all of them. The sample consists of approximately 150,000 clones, 50% to 60% of them appearing once. The record originates from a study of CD8+ T cells in alopecia areata. Study-wide results and limits: Unlike in mice, where it was clearer, TCR sharing across patients was less clear, possibly HLA-related. Higher clonality was seen in lesional scalp than in normal scalp, especially in alopecia totalis/universalis. Normal skin's resident alphabeta T cells are also sequenced in scalp samples.

Trimming took off 2 bases at V and 5 bases at J, with 15 bases between the two ends. This CDR3 contains 16 residues. Germline CDR1 LNHNV, CDR2 YYDKDF (reference sequence). Investigators sorted PBMCs to obtain both CD4+ and CD8+ T cells. The rearrangement uses TRBV15 and TRBJ1-4; D might be TRBD1 (6 bases). This receptor was obtained from a human donor in good health. The specimen was CD4+ T cells sorted from blood. The CDR3: CATSRLPQGGNEKLFF. The CDR3 nucleotides read TGTGCCACCAGCAGACTCCCACAGGGTGGCAATGAAAAACTGTTTTTT.